The following is a T cell receptor beta chain sequence with its context. The entry originates in a study of cytomegalovirus exposure and HLA in healthy donors. Both 60 Vbeta primers and 13 Jbeta primers went into the PCR. Generated by immunoSEQ multiplex PCR, the TCRdb table keeps only in-frame clones and is missing some. Among about 100,000 clones listed, 70% were seen once. CDR3 size: 14 residues. CDR1 and CDR2 from the germline V gene are LGHNA and YSLEER. J lost 7 bases, V lost 2 bases, and 5 bases had no gene match. Source material: PBMCs. The V and J genes are TRBV4-3 and TRBJ2-1; the match to TRBD2 covers 7 bases. The sequence was collected from a middle-aged man in good health and CMV-seropositive. The CDR3 nucleotides are TGCGCCAGCAGCCAAAGGGAGGGAGGGAATGAGCAGTTCTTC. It specifies CASSQREGGNEQFF.